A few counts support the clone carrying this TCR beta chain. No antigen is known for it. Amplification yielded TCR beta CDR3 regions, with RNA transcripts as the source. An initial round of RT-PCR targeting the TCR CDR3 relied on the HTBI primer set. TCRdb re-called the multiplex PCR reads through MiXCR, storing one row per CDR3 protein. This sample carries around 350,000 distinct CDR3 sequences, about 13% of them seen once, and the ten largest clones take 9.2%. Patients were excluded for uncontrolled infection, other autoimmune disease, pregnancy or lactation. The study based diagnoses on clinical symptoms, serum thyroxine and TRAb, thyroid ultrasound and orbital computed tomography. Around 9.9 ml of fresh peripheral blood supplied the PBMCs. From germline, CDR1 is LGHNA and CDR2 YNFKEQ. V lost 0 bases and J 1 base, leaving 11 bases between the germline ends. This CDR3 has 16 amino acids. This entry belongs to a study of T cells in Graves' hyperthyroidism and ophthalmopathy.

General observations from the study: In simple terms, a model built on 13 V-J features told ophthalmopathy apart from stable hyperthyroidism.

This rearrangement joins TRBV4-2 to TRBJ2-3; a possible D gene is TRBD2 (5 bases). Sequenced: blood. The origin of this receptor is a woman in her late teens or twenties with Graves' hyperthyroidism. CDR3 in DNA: TGTGCCAGCAGCCAAGAGACGGAGGTCGGCACAGATACGCAGTATTTT. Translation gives CASSQETEVGTDTQYF.